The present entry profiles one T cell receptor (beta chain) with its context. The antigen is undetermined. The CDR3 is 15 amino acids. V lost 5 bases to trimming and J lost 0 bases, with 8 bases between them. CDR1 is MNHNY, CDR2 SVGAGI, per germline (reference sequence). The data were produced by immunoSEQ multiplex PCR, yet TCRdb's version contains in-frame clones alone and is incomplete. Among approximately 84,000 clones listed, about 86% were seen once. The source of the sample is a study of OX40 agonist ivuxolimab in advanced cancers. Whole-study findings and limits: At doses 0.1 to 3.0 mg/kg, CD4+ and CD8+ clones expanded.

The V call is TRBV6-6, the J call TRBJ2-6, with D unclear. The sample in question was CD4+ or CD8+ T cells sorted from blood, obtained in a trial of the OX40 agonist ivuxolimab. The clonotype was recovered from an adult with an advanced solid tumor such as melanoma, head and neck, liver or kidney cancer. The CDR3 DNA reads TGTGCCAGCAGTCCCGACCCCTCTGGGGCCAACGTCCTGACTTTC. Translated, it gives CASSPDPSGANVLTF.